This T cell receptor beta chain was sequenced for a study of cytomegalovirus exposure and HLA in healthy donors. The V gene's germline CDR1 is LNHNV and CDR2 YYDKDF (reference sequence). Between the trimmed V and J ends, which lost 1 base and 7 bases, there was a span of 16 bases. The CDR3 loop spans 16 amino acids. The PCR made use of 60 Vbeta and 13 Jbeta primers. Clones were read by immunoSEQ multiplex PCR, and TCRdb kept only the in-frame ones, dropping some. The sample yields 110,000 to 150,000 clones, around 75% seen once. Specimen: PBMCs. The V gene is TRBV15, the J gene TRBJ2-2, with D maybe TRBD2 (6 bases). The TCR originated in a woman aged 40 to 50 in good health and CMV-seronegative. The CDR3 region has the DNA TGTGCCACCAGCAGAGCCGGCGGGATGGGTAGCGGGGAGCTGTTTTTT. Its protein product is CATSRAGGMGSGELFF.